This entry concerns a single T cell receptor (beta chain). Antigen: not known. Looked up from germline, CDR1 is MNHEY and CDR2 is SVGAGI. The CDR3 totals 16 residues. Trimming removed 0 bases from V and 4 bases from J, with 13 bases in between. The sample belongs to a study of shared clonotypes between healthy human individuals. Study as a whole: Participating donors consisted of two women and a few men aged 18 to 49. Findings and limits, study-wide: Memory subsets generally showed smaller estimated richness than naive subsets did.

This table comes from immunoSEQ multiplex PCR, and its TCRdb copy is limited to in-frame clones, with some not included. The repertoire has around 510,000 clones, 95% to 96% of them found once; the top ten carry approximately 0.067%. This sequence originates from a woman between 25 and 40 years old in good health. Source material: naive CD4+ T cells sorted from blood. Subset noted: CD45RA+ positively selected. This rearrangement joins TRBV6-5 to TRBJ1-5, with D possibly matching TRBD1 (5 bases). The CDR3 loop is CASSYSPPTANQPQHF. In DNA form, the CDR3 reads TGTGCCAGCAGTTACTCGCCCCCGACAGCTAATCAGCCCCAGCATTTT.